A single sample gave rise to the 10 T cell receptor beta chains below, sequenced in a study of T cell repertoires in cytomegalovirus infection. Each CDR3 protein gets one entry after TCRdb re-called the reads with MiXCR. The sample consists of about 770,000 distinct CDR3 sequences, roughly 28% of them appearing once. These receptors have no known antigen. The specimen was cultured CD8+ T cells from PBMCs, collected from culture after CMV antigen stimulation. The receptors come from a human donor in good health (CMV status not recorded). Some clones in this sample may be carry-over from other donors' samples.

This chain joins TRBV4-2 and TRBJ2-3; 7 bases are a match to TRBD2. Germline assignment: CDR1 LGHNA and CDR2 YNFKEQ. Unmatched junction bases numbered 8, after V lost 5 bases and J lost 0 bases. This CDR3 has 16 residues. CDR3 sequence: CASSGDYRASTDTQYF. The CDR3 coding sequence is TGTGCCAGCAGCGGGGACTATAGAGCTAGCACAGATACGCAGTATTTT.

This clonotype was observed a handful of times. The rearrangement uses TRBV27 and TRBJ1-2; possible D gene TRBD1, 6 bases. In germline, CDR1 is MNHEY, CDR2 SMNVEV (reference sequence). With 8 bases removed from V and 6 bases from J, the gap between germline ends came to 10 bases. CDR3 length: 11 amino acids. CDR3 sequence reads: CASRDTHGYTF. In DNA form, the CDR3 reads TGTGCCAGCCGGGACACCCATGGCTACACCTTC.

A remark on this clonotype: This sequence may be a read error, since a much larger clone differs from it by one base. V and J are TRBV7-2 and TRBJ1-2; D unresolved. This CDR3 is built from 13 residues. CDR1 and CDR2 from the germline V gene are SGHTA and FQGNSA. CDR3 sequence (DNA): TGTGCCAGCAGCTTAGTGGGTGGCTATGACTACACCTTC. Amino acid sequence: CASSLVGGYDYTF.

V usage is TRBV20-1 and J usage is TRBJ1-1, with D tentatively TRBD1 (5 bases). Between the trimmed V and J ends, which lost 1 base and 1 base, there was a span of 16 bases. This CDR3 is 16 amino acids long. CDR1 DFQATT and CDR2 SNEGSKA come from the germline V gene (reference sequence). CDR3 bases: TGCAGTGCTAGAGTGTTCAGGGAAGGACCGAACACTGAAGCTTTCTTT. It specifies CSARVFREGPNTEAFF.

The chain links TRBV10-3 to TRBJ1-3; 11 bases match TRBD1. CDR3 length: 15 residues. Germline CDR1 and CDR2: ENHRY and SYGVKD. J lost 8 bases, V lost 6 bases, and 9 bases had no gene match. CDR3 nucleotide sequence: TGTGCCATCAGGGCCTGGACAGGGGGCCGAGACACCATATATTTT. Its protein is CAIRAWTGGRDTIYF.

The chain employs TRBV7-6 and TRBJ1-1; no clear D gene. The CDR3 runs 10 residues. Germline V gene data show CDR1 as SGHVS and CDR2 as FNYEAQ. V was shortened by 10 bases and J by 2 bases, with 5 bases between the two germline ends. CDR3 protein: CATGNTEAFF. DNA of the CDR3: TGTGCCACCGGAAACACTGAAGCTTTCTTT.

The chain recombines TRBV13 with TRBJ2-7, with unresolved D. There are 14 residues in the CDR3. CDR1 is PRHDT and CDR2 is FYEKMQ in the germline V gene (reference sequence). Trimming took 0 bases from V and 3 from J, leaving 9 bases between them. This CDR3 is CASSLGRRSYEQYV. The CDR3 nucleotides read TGTGCCAGCAGCTTAGGTCGTCGTAGCTACGAGCAGTACGTC.

Of note for this clonotype: This could be a read error, since a much larger clone is one nucleotide away. The J gene is TRBJ2-2, the V gene TRBV28, with 9 bases lining up with TRBD1. Germline V gene sequence: CDR1 MDHEN, CDR2 SYDVKM. Trimming at V came to 6 bases and at J to 4 bases, leaving 6 bases not matched to a gene. This CDR3 is built from 15 residues. CDR3 region: CASSLGTGITGELFF. For the CDR3, the DNA is TGTGCCAGCAGCCTCGGGACAGGGATCACCGGGGAGCTGTTTTTT.

This clonotype was counted only a few times. The genes are TRBV7-6 and TRBJ1-1; D gene unclear. Germline CDR1 and CDR2: SGHVS and FNYEAQ. This CDR3 has 15 residues. The V end lost 1 base, the J end lost 4 bases, and 13 bases lay between the germline ends. CDR3 nucleotides: TGTGCCAGCAGCTTAGAGTGGGTCGTGTCCACTGAAGCTTTCTTT. Encoded protein: CASSLEWVVSTEAFF.

This sequence joins TRBV5-1 and TRBJ2-1, with D possibly being TRBD1 (6 bases). This CDR3 is 14 amino acids long. Germline lookup yields CDR1 SGHRS and CDR2 YFSETQ. Trimming left V 0 bases short and J 5 bases short, with 9 bases between. The CDR3 DNA reads as TGCGCCAGCAGCTTGGAACAGGGCCACAATGAGCAGTTCTTC. Amino acid sequence: CASSLEQGHNEQFF.